This T cell receptor (beta chain) was sequenced in a study of cytomegalovirus exposure and HLA in healthy donors. Study overall: A later analysis reported the same platform for the 120 validation repertoires and the 500 to 700 first-cohort repertoires.

The repertoire was sequenced with immunoSEQ multiplex PCR; TCRdb's copy has only in-frame clones and lacks some. The profile covers about 360,000 clones, with 86% appearing a single time and about 0.8% taken by the ten largest. For this clone: No antigen is known for it.

The CDR3 runs 15 residues. Trimming removed 4 bases from V and 4 bases from J; junction bases left unmatched: 5. Germline V gives CDR1 MGHRA, CDR2 YSYEKL. Study-wide points: Subsequent analysis found a tendency for first-cohort TCR clusters to co-occur within the 120 or so validation repertoires.

The TCR comes from a woman aged 18-29 years in good health and CMV-seronegative. The chain has TRBV4-1 and TRBJ2-1; 9 positions agree with TRBD1. The sequenced material came from PBMCs. CDR3 sequence reads: CASSRGQGIYNEQFF. The CDR3 DNA follows: TGCGCCAGCAGCCGAGGACAGGGGATTTACAATGAGCAGTTCTTC.